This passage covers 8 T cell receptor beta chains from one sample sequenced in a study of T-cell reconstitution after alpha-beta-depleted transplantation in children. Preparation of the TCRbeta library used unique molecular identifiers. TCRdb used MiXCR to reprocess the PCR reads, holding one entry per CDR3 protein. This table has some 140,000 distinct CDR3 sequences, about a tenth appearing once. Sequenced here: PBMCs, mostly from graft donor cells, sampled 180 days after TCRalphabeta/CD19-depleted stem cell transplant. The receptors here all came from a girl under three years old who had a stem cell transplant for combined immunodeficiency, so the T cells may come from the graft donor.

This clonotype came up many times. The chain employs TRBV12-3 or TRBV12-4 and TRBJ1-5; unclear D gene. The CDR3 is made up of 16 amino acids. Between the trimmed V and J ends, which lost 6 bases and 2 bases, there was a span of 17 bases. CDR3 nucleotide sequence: TGTGCCAGCAGATTATCGGCGGGGAGGCGCAATCAGCCCCAGCATTTT. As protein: CASRLSAGRRNQPQHF.

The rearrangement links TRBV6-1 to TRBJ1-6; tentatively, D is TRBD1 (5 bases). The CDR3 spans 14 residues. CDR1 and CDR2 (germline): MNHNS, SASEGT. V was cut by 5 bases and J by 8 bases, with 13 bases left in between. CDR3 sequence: CASSRALGDSPLHF. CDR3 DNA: TGTGCCAGCAGTCGGGCCCTAGGGGATTCACCCCTCCACTTT.

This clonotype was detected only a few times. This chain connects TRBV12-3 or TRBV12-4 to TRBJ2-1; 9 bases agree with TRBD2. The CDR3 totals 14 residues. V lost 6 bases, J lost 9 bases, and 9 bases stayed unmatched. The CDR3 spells CASRPSGGRGEQFF. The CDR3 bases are TGTGCCAGCAGACCAAGCGGGGGGCGGGGTGAGCAGTTCTTC.

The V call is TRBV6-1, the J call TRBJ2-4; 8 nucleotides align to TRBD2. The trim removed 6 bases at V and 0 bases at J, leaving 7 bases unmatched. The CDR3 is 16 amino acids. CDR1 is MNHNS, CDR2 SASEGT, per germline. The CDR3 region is CASSQTSGLAKNIQYF. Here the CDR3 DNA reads TGTGCCAGCAGCCAAACTAGCGGCTTAGCCAAAAACATTCAGTACTTC.

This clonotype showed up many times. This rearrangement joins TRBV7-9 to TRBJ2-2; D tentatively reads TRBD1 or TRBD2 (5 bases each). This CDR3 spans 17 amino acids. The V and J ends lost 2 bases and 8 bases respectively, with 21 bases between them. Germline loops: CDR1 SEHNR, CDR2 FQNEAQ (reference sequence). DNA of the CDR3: TGTGCCAGCAGCTTATCCCCCGGGACCGTCTTCCTAGGGGAGCTGTTTTTT. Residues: CASSLSPGTVFLGELFF.

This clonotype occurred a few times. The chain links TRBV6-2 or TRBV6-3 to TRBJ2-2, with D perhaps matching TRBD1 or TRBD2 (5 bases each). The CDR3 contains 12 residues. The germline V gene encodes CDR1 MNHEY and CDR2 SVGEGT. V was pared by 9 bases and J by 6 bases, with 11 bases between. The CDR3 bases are TGTGCCAGTGGGACGACCTCCGGGGAGCTGTTTTTT. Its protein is CASGTTSGELFF.

CDR3 sequence: CASSGGLAGANIQYF. CDR3 nucleotides: TGTGCCAGCAGCGGGGGACTAGCGGGGGCAAACATTCAGTACTTC. The V call is TRBV9, the J call TRBJ2-4; 14 bases line up with TRBD2. J lost 6 bases, V lost 3 bases, and 2 bases had no gene match. The CDR3 covers 15 residues. From germline, CDR1 is SGDLS and CDR2 YYNGEE.

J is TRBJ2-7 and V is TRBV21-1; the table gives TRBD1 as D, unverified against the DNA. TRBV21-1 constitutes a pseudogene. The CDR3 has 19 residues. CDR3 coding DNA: TGTGCCAGCAACCTCCGGACGAATCCCCCGGGACAGGAGTTCTACGAGCAGTACTTC. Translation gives CASNLRTNPPGQEFYEQYF.